The 30 T cell receptor beta chains reported below all come from one sample, sequenced in a study of blood T cell repertoires in COVID-19. Generated by immunoSEQ multiplex PCR, the TCRdb table keeps only in-frame clones and is missing some. The table records fewer than 200,000 clones, about 91% of them present only once. Sample: peripheral blood. The receptors shown here come from a woman in her forties or fifties with acute or convalescent COVID-19.

The gene calls are TRBV7-8 and TRBJ1-6; D might be TRBD1 (5 bases). The CDR3 is 18 amino acids. In germline, CDR1 is SGHVS, CDR2 FQNEAQ. V dropped 2 bases and J dropped 10 bases, with 24 bases sitting between them. CDR3: CASSLRAGRAGKSSPLHF. The DNA of the CDR3 is TGTGCCAGCAGCTTAAGGGCCGGGCGTGCAGGGAAATCATCACCCCTCCACTTT.

This clone is a singleton in its sample. The rearrangement links TRBV5-1 to TRBJ1-1; D call uncertain. CDR3 length equals 13 residues. Trimming pared 3 bases from V and 5 bases from J, leaving 11 bases between. Germline assignment: CDR1 SGHRS and CDR2 YFSETQ. The CDR3 loop is CASSYEGLTEAFF. The CDR3 nucleotides read TGCGCCAGCAGCTATGAGGGTCTAACTGAAGCTTTCTTT.

The gene calls are TRBV9 and TRBJ2-1, with D perhaps matching TRBD1 (5 bases). This CDR3 has 16 amino acids. Germline CDR1 reads SGDLS; CDR2 reads YYNGEE. V was pared by 0 bases and J by 0 bases, with 10 bases between. CDR3 region: CASSVGGESSYNEQFF. The DNA of the CDR3 is TGTGCCAGCAGCGTAGGGGGCGAGAGCTCCTACAATGAGCAGTTCTTC.

This chain connects TRBV5-1 to TRBJ1-4; maybe TRBD1 (6 bases). Looked up from germline, CDR1 is SGHRS and CDR2 is YFSETQ. The CDR3 loop spans 14 amino acids. The V end lost 3 bases, the J end lost 4 bases, and 10 bases lay between the germline ends. The CDR3 DNA sequence: TGCGCCAGCAGCTCCGACAGGTATAATGAAAAACTGTTTTTT. This encodes CASSSDRYNEKLFF.

The chain recombines TRBV5-1 with TRBJ2-1; possibly TRBD1 for D (6 bases). Trimming took 1 base from V and 7 from J, leaving 15 bases between them. Germline CDR1 is SGHRS and CDR2 is YFSETQ. This CDR3 comprises 15 residues. The CDR3 nucleotides are TGCGCCAGCAGCTTGAATGGCCAGGGGTGGAATGAGCAGTTCTTC. Protein product: CASSLNGQGWNEQFF.

This clone turned up a few times. This sequence joins TRBV4-3 and TRBJ2-2, with D possibly matching TRBD2 (6 bases). Germline V gene data show CDR1 as LGHNA and CDR2 as YSLEER. The CDR3 is made up of 13 amino acids. The germline V and J ends were trimmed by 3 bases and 6 bases, with 8 bases remaining between them. The CDR3 sequence is CASSQGLAGELFF. For the CDR3, the DNA is TGCGCCAGCAGCCAGGGACTTGCCGGGGAGCTGTTTTTT.

CDR3 region: CASSVGGGHVAFF. As DNA, the CDR3 is TGTGCCAGCAGCGTAGGAGGGGGACATGTAGCTTTCTTT. This rearrangement joins TRBV9 to TRBJ1-1; possibly TRBD1 for D (6 bases). Trimming removed 0 bases at V and 10 bases at J, with 13 bases between. Germline CDR1 reads SGDLS; CDR2 reads YYNGEE. This CDR3 contains 13 residues. Full variable domain (missing parts from reference TRBV9 and TRBJ1-1): DSGVTQTPKHLITATGQRVTLRCSPRSGDLSVYWYQQSLDQGLQFLIQYYNGEERAKGNILERFSAQQFPDLHSELNLSSLELGDSALYFCASSVGGGHVAFFGQGTRLTVV.

This chain connects TRBV6-5 to TRBJ1-5; 7 bases line up with TRBD1. After removal of 8 bases from V and 1 base from J, the junction contained 2 bases not matched to a gene. The V gene's germline CDR1 is MNHEY and CDR2 SVGAGI. The length of the CDR3 is 13 residues. The DNA of the CDR3 is TGTGCCAGCTCAGGGGGGAGCAATCAGCCCCAGCATTTT. As protein: CASSGGSNQPQHF.

This clone was seen only a few times. This rearrangement joins TRBV11-3 to TRBJ2-1; 7 positions match TRBD1. Trimming cost V 5 bases and J 3 bases; bases outside gene matches: 7. CDR3 size: 15 residues. Germline assignment: CDR1 SGHNT and CDR2 YENEEA. The CDR3: CASSPTQGVYNEQFF. CDR3 nucleotide sequence: TGTGCCAGCAGCCCCACCCAGGGGGTCTACAATGAGCAGTTCTTC.

The chain joins TRBV3-1 (or the pseudogene TRBV3-2) to TRBJ2-1; D gene ambiguous. The ends were cut back, 7 bases at V and 0 bases at J, with 10 bases in the middle. This CDR3 spans 14 amino acids. Germline V gene data show CDR1 as LGHDT and CDR2 as YNNKEL (reference sequence). CDR3 amino acids: CASTKSASYNEQFF. CDR3 bases: TGTGCCAGCACGAAGAGTGCCTCCTACAATGAGCAGTTCTTC.

This chain joins TRBV7-9 and TRBJ2-5; D gene unclear. The V gene's germline CDR1 is SEHNR and CDR2 FQNEAQ (reference sequence). The CDR3 extends over 11 amino acids. V lost 4 bases and J 2 bases, leaving 2 bases between the germline ends. In nucleotides, the CDR3 is TGTGCCAGCAGCTCTCAAGAGACCCAGTACTTC. Encoded protein: CASSSQETQYF. The full variable domain, completed using reference TRBV7-9 and TRBJ2-5, is DTGVSQNPRHKITKRGQNVTFRCDPISEHNRLYWYRQTLGQGPEFLTYFQNEAQLEKSRLLSDRFSAERPKGSFSTLEIQRTEQGDSAMYLCASSSQETQYFGPGTRLLVL.

The J gene is TRBJ1-1, the V gene TRBV5-1; 9 bases agree with TRBD1. The CDR3 spans 18 residues. CDR1 is SGHRS and CDR2 is YFSETQ in the germline V gene. The junction had 16 bases not matched to a gene; V was cut back by 5 bases and J by 2 bases. This CDR3 is CASRLRNLVGQGNTEAFF. The CDR3 DNA sequence: TGCGCCAGCAGATTGCGGAATCTAGTGGGACAGGGAAACACTGAAGCTTTCTTT.

V is TRBV11-3 and J is TRBJ2-3; 9 bases fit TRBD2. CDR1 and CDR2 (germline): SGHNT, YENEEA. There are 14 residues in the CDR3. Trimming at V came to 6 bases and at J to 1 base, leaving 2 bases not matched to a gene. CDR3 bases: TGTGCCAGCAGGAGGACTAGCGGCACAGATACGCAGTATTTT. Amino acids: CASRRTSGTDTQYF.

The chain is built from TRBV18 and TRBJ1-1, with TRBD1 matching over 8 bases. V was pared by 2 bases and J by 2 bases, with 4 bases of the junction left unmatched. The CDR3 loop spans 15 amino acids. Germline-derived CDR1 and CDR2 are KGHSH and LQKENI. CDR3 bases: TGTGCCAGCTCACCAATCGACAGGGGAAACACTGAAGCTTTCTTT. Translation: CASSPIDRGNTEAFF. Looking up the rest from reference TRBV18 and TRBJ1-1 gives the full variable domain: NAGVMQNPRHLVRRRGQEARLRCSPMKGHSHVYWYRQLPEEGLKFMVYLQKENIIDESGMPKERFSAEFPKEGPSILRIQQVVRGDSAAYFCASSPIDRGNTEAFFGQGTRLTVV.

The sample holds a few counts of this clone. The chain carries TRBV5-6 and TRBJ2-5, with a weak D call TRBD1 (6 bases). Per the germline V gene, CDR1 is SGHDT and CDR2 is YYEEEE. The CDR3 length is 14 residues. The V and J ends lost 4 bases and 4 bases respectively, with 14 bases between them. Here the CDR3 reads CASSLSDRTETQYF. CDR3 nucleotides: TGTGCCAGCAGCCTCTCAGACAGGACAGAGACCCAGTACTTC.

This chain joins TRBV6-1 and TRBJ1-2; 10 bases map to TRBD1. Per germline, CDR1 MNHNS and CDR2 SASEGT. V gave up 3 bases and J gave up 8 bases; unmatched junction bases: 12. There are 16 residues in the CDR3. The CDR3 region has the DNA TGTGCCAGCAGTGAGGGCCCAGGGACAGGGGATAGGGGCTACACCTTC. It encodes CASSEGPGTGDRGYTF.

This chain joins TRBV28 and TRBJ1-4; 9 bases align to TRBD1. The germline CDR1 and CDR2 sequences are MDHEN and SYDVKM. V was clipped by 6 bases and J by 8 bases; unmatched bases: 10. The CDR3 length is 15 residues. The CDR3 sequence: CASSHHRQGVEKLFF. CDR3 nucleotide sequence: TGTGCCAGCAGCCACCACAGACAGGGGGTGGAAAAACTGTTTTTT.

The chain carries TRBV7-2 and TRBJ2-5; 9 bases map to TRBD1. The CDR3 loop spans 14 amino acids. Losses at the gene ends were 5 bases for V and 4 bases for J; bases not matched to a gene: 5. Germline values: CDR1 SGHTA, CDR2 FQGNSA. The CDR3 reads CASSTGTGRETQYF. The CDR3 bases are TGTGCCAGCAGCACCGGGACAGGGCGAGAGACCCAGTACTTC.

This chain joins TRBV6-2 or TRBV6-3 and TRBJ1-4; D is uncertain. From germline, CDR1 is MNHEY and CDR2 SVGEGT. Trimming pared 2 bases from V and 0 bases from J, leaving 4 bases between. The CDR3 totals 14 residues. The CDR3 protein is CASSYRATNEKLFF. The CDR3 DNA reads TGTGCCAGCAGTTACAGAGCAACTAATGAAAAACTGTTTTTT.

This sequence joins TRBV6-5 and TRBJ2-7, with D possibly being TRBD1 (6 bases). In germline, CDR1 is MNHEY, CDR2 SVGAGI. Trimming shortened V by 6 bases and J by 5 bases, and 17 bases separated the two germline ends. CDR3 length equals 14 residues. The DNA of the CDR3 is TGTGCCAGCAGGACCGGGACATACAAGGACGAGCAGTACTTC. It specifies CASRTGTYKDEQYF.

This clone was found once. The J gene is TRBJ1-2, the V gene TRBV12-3 or TRBV12-4; D is possibly TRBD1 (5 bases). The CDR3 contains 13 residues. With 3 bases removed from V and 2 bases from J, the gap between germline ends came to 7 bases. The CDR3: CASSLTENYGYTF. The CDR3 bases are TGTGCCAGCAGTTTGACAGAGAACTATGGCTACACCTTC.

The J gene is TRBJ1-1, the V gene TRBV5-1, with D hard to call. Germline loops: CDR1 SGHRS, CDR2 YFSETQ. V lost 2 bases and J 5 bases, leaving 13 bases between the germline ends. The CDR3 has 14 amino acids. In DNA form, the CDR3 reads TGCGCCAGCAGCTTACCAAGGAACAGAACTGAAGCTTTCTTT. Amino acids: CASSLPRNRTEAFF.

CDR3 amino acids: CATSRVRQGSSYEQYF. CDR3 nucleotide sequence: TGTGCCACCAGCAGAGTAAGGCAGGGAAGCTCCTACGAGCAGTACTTC. The V gene is TRBV15, the J gene TRBJ2-7, with D possibly matching TRBD1 (5 bases). The germline CDR1 and CDR2 sequences are LNHNV and YYDKDF (reference sequence). The CDR3 runs to 16 residues. Trimming left V 1 base short and J 0 bases short, with 13 bases between.

CDR3 sequence: CTSSHRTSGSQKFYTDTQYF. The CDR3 bases are TGCACCAGCAGCCACAGGACTAGCGGGAGTCAGAAATTTTACACAGATACGCAGTATTTT. The chain combines TRBV1 with TRBJ2-3; TRBD2, the table's D call, was not compared with the DNA. TRBV1 is described as a pseudogene. This CDR3 has 20 residues.

The chain uses TRBV9 and TRBJ2-4; 12 nucleotides line up with TRBD1. The V segment lost 0 bases and the J segment 0 bases; nucleotides outside the gene matches: 7. Germline V gene lookup returns CDR1 SGDLS and CDR2 YYNGEE. This CDR3 has 19 residues. As DNA, the CDR3 is TGTGCCAGCAGCGTAGAGGGACAGGGGGCCCAAGGAGCCAAAAACATTCAGTACTTC. Protein: CASSVEGQGAQGAKNIQYF.

The chain employs TRBV19 and TRBJ1-3; 7 positions agree with TRBD1. Unmatched junction bases numbered 8, after V lost 3 bases and J lost 0 bases. There are 17 residues in the CDR3. Germline CDR1 reads LNHDA; CDR2 reads SQIVND (reference sequence). The CDR3 sequence: CASSIRQGGGSGNTIYF. Here the CDR3 DNA reads TGTGCCAGTAGTATTCGACAGGGTGGAGGCTCTGGAAACACCATATATTTT.

CDR3 sequence (DNA): TGTGCCAGCAGTTACGGACTAGATTACAGGAGGGACACCGGGGAGCTGTTTTTT. The encoded protein is CASSYGLDYRRDTGELFF. The gene calls are TRBV6-2 or TRBV6-3 and TRBJ2-2; 7 nucleotides align to TRBD2. Trimming cost V 2 bases and J 3 bases; bases outside gene matches: 12. This CDR3 spans 18 amino acids. CDR1 and CDR2 (germline): MNHEY, SVGEGT.

The J gene is TRBJ1-4, the V gene TRBV6-5; 8 bases are a match to TRBD1. Germline V gene lookup returns CDR1 MNHEY and CDR2 SVGAGI. V lost 2 bases to trimming and J lost 2 bases; unmatched junction nucleotides: 1. There are 15 residues in the CDR3. CDR3 DNA: TGTGCCAGCAGTTACAGGACAGGGACTAATGAAAAACTGTTTTTT. Its translation: CASSYRTGTNEKLFF.

CDR3 amino acids: CASSQVSGLSYEQYF. The CDR3 bases are TGTGCCAGCAGCCAGGTTTCGGGACTCTCCTACGAGCAGTACTTC. V is TRBV3-1 (or the pseudogene TRBV3-2) and J is TRBJ2-7; tentatively, D is TRBD2 (6 bases). Germline lookup yields CDR1 LGHDT and CDR2 YNNKEL (reference sequence). V shed 3 bases and J shed 0 bases, with 12 bases lying between them. This CDR3 has 15 amino acids.

This clone was seen repeatedly, ten times or more. The chain recombines TRBV23-1 with TRBJ2-1, with 7 bases matching TRBD2. TRBV23-1 is reported as an ORF; its role is uncertain. The CDR3 spans 15 residues. Trimming removed 3 bases from V and 4 bases from J; junction bases left unmatched: 6. Written as DNA, the CDR3 is TGCGCCAGCAGTCATTGCGGGAGTTCTTACAATGAGCAGTTCTTC. Its protein is CASSHCGSSYNEQFF.